What follows are 29 T cell receptor beta chains derived from one specimen sequenced in a study of shared clonotypes between healthy human individuals. Using immunoSEQ multiplex PCR, the repertoire was profiled, and TCRdb retains in-frame clones only, with some absent. Of roughly 590,000 clones in the sample, over 95% are singletons; the top ten hold 0.085% to 0.11%. Naive CD8 isolation took CD45RO-negative cells positively selected for CCR7 and excluded terminally differentiated effector memory CD45RA+ cells. The sample consisted of naive CD8+ T cells sorted from blood. Every receptor here comes from a woman in her twenties or thirties in good health.

The chain has TRBV6-1 and TRBJ1-2, with 7 bases that match TRBD1. Germline trimming cut 1 base from V and 0 bases from J; bases unmatched to any gene: 8. This CDR3 spans 17 amino acids. Germline lookup yields CDR1 MNHNS and CDR2 SASEGT. The CDR3 spells CASSEESLGTANYGYTF. Written as DNA, the CDR3 is TGTGCCAGCAGTGAAGAGAGTTTGGGGACAGCTAACTATGGCTACACCTTC.

The chain couples TRBV7-6 to TRBJ1-5, with D possibly being TRBD1 (6 bases). The V and J ends lost 5 bases and 6 bases respectively, with 11 bases between them. Germline V CDR1 and CDR2: SGHVS, FNYEAQ. The CDR3 consists of 13 residues. The CDR3 region is CASSTGTSQPQHF. The DNA for the CDR3 is TGTGCCAGCAGCACCGGGACATCTCAGCCCCAGCATTTT. The full variable domain, with the rest looked up from reference TRBV7-6 and TRBJ1-5, is GAGVSQSPRYKVTKRGQDVALRCDPISGHVSLYWYRQALGQGPEFLTYFNYEAQQDKSGLPNDRFSAERPEGSISTLTIQRTEQRDSAMYRCASSTGTSQPQHFGDGTRLSIL.

The rearrangement joins TRBV5-6 to TRBJ2-7; the match to TRBD1 covers 7 bases. Germline trimming cut 4 bases from V and 3 bases from J; bases unmatched to any gene: 7. Germline CDR1 and CDR2: SGHDT and YYEEEE. The CDR3 consists of 14 residues. This chain's CDR3 is CASSPRDSIYEQYF. CDR3 bases: TGTGCCAGCAGCCCACGGGACAGTATCTACGAGCAGTACTTC.

V usage is TRBV19 and J usage is TRBJ2-1, with 13 bases matching TRBD2. V shed 5 bases, J shed 5 bases, and the junction held 6 bases outside the gene matches. CDR3 length equals 16 residues. CDR1 LNHDA and CDR2 SQIVND come from the germline V gene (reference sequence). CDR3 bases: TGTGCCAGTAGTCCCTTACTAGCGGGAGGGGACAATGAGCAGTTCTTC. It specifies CASSPLLAGGDNEQFF.

A remark on this clone: The sample carries other DNA sequences with the same CDR3. V and J are TRBV28 and TRBJ1-1; D unclear. V was trimmed by 2 bases and J by 2 bases, leaving 3 bases between them. CDR1 is MDHEN and CDR2 is SYDVKM in the germline V gene. CDR3 size: 12 residues. CDR3 region: CASSLRNTEAFF. The CDR3 bases are TGTGCCAGCAGTTTAAGAAACACTGAAGCTTTCTTT.

This CDR3 reads CASTGTDTQYF. Here the CDR3 DNA reads TGCGCCAGCACGGGGACCGATACGCAGTATTTT. The gene calls are TRBV5-1 and TRBJ2-3; the D call may be TRBD1 or TRBD2 (5 bases each). V lost 6 bases and J 6 bases, leaving 8 bases between the germline ends. CDR1 SGHRS and CDR2 YFSETQ come from the germline V gene. The CDR3 consists of 11 residues.

The chain links TRBV27 to TRBJ2-1; 7 nucleotides align to TRBD2. CDR1 and CDR2 (germline): MNHEY, SMNVEV (reference sequence). The length of the CDR3 is 15 residues. V lost 2 bases to trimming and J lost 7 bases; unmatched junction nucleotides: 8. The CDR3 nucleotides are TGTGCCAGCAGTTTAACTCGGGGAGGGAAAAATGAGCAGTTCTTC. The encoded protein is CASSLTRGGKNEQFF.

The CDR3 DNA follows: TGCGCCAGCAGCTTGATCTCTAGCGGGGCCTACAATGAGCAGTTCTTC. Translation: CASSLISSGAYNEQFF. The chain links TRBV5-1 to TRBJ2-1; 9 bases match TRBD2. This CDR3 has 16 amino acids. Germline V CDR1 and CDR2: SGHRS, YFSETQ. Trimming removed 1 base from V and 2 bases from J; junction bases left unmatched: 4.

The chain links TRBV27 to TRBJ2-7; D might be TRBD1 (6 bases). CDR3 size: 15 residues. Trimming took off 8 bases at V and 2 bases at J, with 19 bases between the two ends. CDR1 and CDR2 (germline): MNHEY, SMNVEV (reference sequence). The CDR3: CASYTTSGVAYEQYF. In nucleotides, the CDR3 is TGTGCCAGCTACACCACTTCAGGGGTCGCCTACGAGCAGTACTTC.

The genes are TRBV6-1 and TRBJ2-2, with D uncertain. Germline CDR1 MNHNS, CDR2 SASEGT. Trimming removed 1 base from V and 1 base from J, with 7 bases in between. The CDR3 extends over 15 amino acids. CDR3 amino acids: CASSEGRLNTGELFF. In nucleotides, the CDR3 is TGTGCCAGCAGTGAAGGACGGTTGAACACCGGGGAGCTGTTTTTT.

The V gene is TRBV28, the J gene TRBJ2-5; possible D gene TRBD2, 5 bases. Germline values: CDR1 MDHEN, CDR2 SYDVKM. The CDR3 is made up of 14 amino acids. The V and J ends lost 5 bases and 5 bases respectively, with 15 bases between them. CDR3 DNA: TGTGCCAGCAGTAGGACTCGTTTGTGGGAGACCCAGTACTTC. This sequence encodes CASSRTRLWETQYF.

This clone was detected only once. The chain combines TRBV13 with TRBJ2-3; D remains unclear. There are 14 residues in the CDR3. The V end was cut by 0 bases, the J end by 5 bases, with 9 bases between. CDR1 PRHDT and CDR2 FYEKMQ come from the germline V gene (reference sequence). The CDR3 nucleotides are TGTGCCAGCAGCTTAGGCCCGCGAGGAGATACGCAGTATTTT. This sequence encodes CASSLGPRGDTQYF.

The chain carries TRBV5-6 and TRBJ2-7, with 12 bases matching TRBD2. V was pared by 4 bases and J by 1 base, with 6 bases of the junction left unmatched. The CDR3 extends over 16 amino acids. Germline CDR1 is SGHDT and CDR2 is YYEEEE. The CDR3 nucleotides read TGTGCCAGCAGCGCAGGGACTAGCGGGCATTCCTACGAGCAGTACTTC. It specifies CASSAGTSGHSYEQYF.

The J gene is TRBJ1-4, the V gene TRBV25-1; D gene unclear. This CDR3 contains 13 residues. V was trimmed by 5 bases and J by 4 bases, leaving 8 bases between them. Germline loops: CDR1 MGHDK, CDR2 SYGVNS. The CDR3 region has the DNA TGTGCCAGCAGTCCCCCAGTTAATGAAAAACTGTTTTTT. Translating it yields CASSPPVNEKLFF.

This chain connects TRBV27 to TRBJ2-1, with TRBD1 matching over 7 bases. This CDR3 contains 16 residues. Germline CDR1 reads MNHEY; CDR2 reads SMNVEV (reference sequence). After removal of 3 bases from V and 1 base from J, the junction contained 6 bases not matched to a gene. CDR3 DNA sequence: TGTGCCAGCAGTTTTGGACAGGATGGATCCTACAATGAGCAGTTCTTC. It specifies CASSFGQDGSYNEQFF.

As DNA, the CDR3 is TGTGCCAGTAGTATGGCGGGGGATGAAGCTTTCTTT. Amino acid sequence: CASSMAGDEAFF. The genes are TRBV19 and TRBJ1-1, with D maybe TRBD1 (5 bases). V lost 3 bases to trimming and J lost 7 bases, with 9 bases between them. The germline V gene encodes CDR1 LNHDA and CDR2 SQIVND (reference sequence). The CDR3 totals 12 residues.

The rearrangement uses TRBV28 and TRBJ2-3; D gene unclear. The V gene's germline CDR1 is MDHEN and CDR2 SYDVKM. V was clipped by 5 bases and J by 0 bases, with 18 bases between them. This CDR3 contains 17 residues. CDR3 sequence (DNA): TGTGCCAGCAGTATCCCGGGCTTAAAGGTCAGCACAGATACGCAGTATTTT. It is translated as CASSIPGLKVSTDTQYF.

This clone has more than one count but fewer than ten. The CDR3 nucleotides read TGTGCCAGCAGCTCATCCGGGACTAGAAACGAGCAGTACTTC. Protein sequence: CASSSSGTRNEQYF. V and J are TRBV7-9 and TRBJ2-7; TRBD2 agrees at 8 bases. CDR1 and CDR2 (germline): SEHNR, FQNEAQ (reference sequence). V lost 4 bases to trimming and J lost 5 bases; unmatched junction nucleotides: 7. This CDR3 contains 14 residues.

The gene calls are TRBV9 and TRBJ2-7; D is uncertain. The length of the CDR3 is 13 residues. Per the germline V gene, CDR1 is SGDLS and CDR2 is YYNGEE. The V gene lost 3 bases and the J gene lost 3 bases, with 10 bases spanning the gap. CDR3 in DNA: TGTGCCAGCAGCGAGGGCACCTACTACGAGCAGTACTTC. It codes for CASSEGTYYEQYF.

The gene calls are TRBV19 and TRBJ1-4; weak D call: TRBD1 (5 bases). V was pared by 3 bases and J by 10 bases, with 18 bases between. The CDR3 totals 15 residues. Germline V lookup: CDR1 LNHDA, CDR2 SQIVND (reference sequence). The CDR3 DNA is TGTGCCAGTAGTATCGCGGGGCTCGGTGCTCCAAAACTGTTTTTT. Its protein is CASSIAGLGAPKLFF.

The rearrangement links TRBV27 to TRBJ1-1; 9 nucleotides agree with TRBD1. This CDR3 comprises 13 residues. V dropped 5 bases and J dropped 12; count of bases not matched to a gene: 10. Germline loops: CDR1 MNHEY, CDR2 SMNVEV (reference sequence). CDR3 sequence (DNA): TGTGCCAGCAGTCTAACCCTGGGACAGGGAACTTTCTTT. Amino acids: CASSLTLGQGTFF.

A note on this clone: The sample carries other DNA sequences with the same CDR3. The rearrangement links TRBV27 to TRBJ2-7, with 9 positions matching TRBD1. The V segment lost 3 bases and the J segment 4 bases; nucleotides outside the gene matches: 4. CDR1 is MNHEY and CDR2 is SMNVEV in the germline V gene (reference sequence). This CDR3 is built from 14 residues. Here the CDR3 DNA reads TGTGCCAGCAGTTTGGGACAGGGCCTTTACGAGCAGTACTTC. Protein: CASSLGQGLYEQYF.

The V call is TRBV9, the J call TRBJ1-1; tentatively, D is TRBD1 (6 bases). The CDR3 contains 15 residues. V was cut by 4 bases and J by 4 bases, with 17 bases left in between. Germline V gene data show CDR1 as SGDLS and CDR2 as YYNGEE. Written as DNA, the CDR3 is TGTGCCAGCAGCCCGTCGGGGCAGGGGATCACTGAAGCTTTCTTT. It translates to CASSPSGQGITEAFF.

The rearrangement links TRBV15 to TRBJ2-5; D is undetermined. The CDR3 loop spans 15 amino acids. Trimming removed 0 bases at V and 1 base at J, with 9 bases between. From germline, CDR1 is LNHNV and CDR2 YYDKDF (reference sequence). The CDR3 sequence: CATSRDPGGQETQYF. The DNA for the CDR3 is TGTGCCACCAGCAGAGATCCTGGTGGCCAAGAGACCCAGTACTTC.

The chain combines TRBV29-1 with TRBJ2-5; D is perhaps TRBD1 or TRBD2 (5 bases each). From germline, CDR1 is SQVTM and CDR2 ANQGSEA. The CDR3 has 14 amino acids. V lost 5 bases, J lost 3 bases, and 16 bases lay in between. CDR3 amino acids: CSVWGFGVKETQYF. For the CDR3, the DNA is TGCAGCGTTTGGGGGTTCGGTGTAAAAGAGACCCAGTACTTC.

Points on this clone: Other DNA sequences within the sample encode an identical CDR3. This chain links TRBV2 with TRBJ2-7; a possible D gene is TRBD2 (6 bases). Per the germline V gene, CDR1 is SNHLY and CDR2 is FYNNEI. The CDR3 is 16 residues long. Trimming cost V 7 bases and J 0 bases, with 19 bases left between them. The CDR3 bases are TGTGCCAGCACTATCTCGGGACTCCGGAGCTCCTACGAGCAGTACTTC. Translation gives CASTISGLRSSYEQYF.

CDR3 sequence: CASSQDGLAGSEQYF. In DNA form, the CDR3 reads TGCGCCAGCAGCCAAGATGGACTAGCGGGATCCGAGCAGTACTTC. The chain has TRBV4-1 and TRBJ2-5; 12 nucleotides match TRBD2. The J call may be mistaken, given a closer DNA end match to TRBJ2-7. Looked up from germline, CDR1 is MGHRA and CDR2 is YSYEKL. This CDR3 comprises 15 residues.

The genes are TRBV27 and TRBJ2-7, with unresolved D. The CDR3 sequence is 15 residues long. CDR1 MNHEY and CDR2 SMNVEV come from the germline V gene (reference sequence). V lost 3 bases and J 0 bases, leaving 12 bases between the germline ends. The CDR3 sequence: CASSFGRKSSYEQYF. CDR3 nucleotide sequence: TGTGCCAGCAGTTTTGGCAGAAAAAGCTCCTACGAGCAGTACTTC.

The V and J genes are TRBV25-1 and TRBJ1-6, with D uncertain. Between the trimmed V and J ends, which lost 2 bases and 7 bases, there was a span of 12 bases. This CDR3 region has 15 residues. The germline V gene has CDR1 MGHDK and CDR2 SYGVNS. CDR3: CASSEKVASNSPLHF. The CDR3 nucleotides read TGTGCCAGCAGTGAAAAGGTGGCTTCAAATTCACCCCTCCACTTT.